This T cell receptor (beta chain) is from a study of T cell changes during pregnancy in multiple sclerosis. V trimming: 5 bases; J trimming: 2 bases; junction bases outside the gene matches: 16. Germline CDR1 is LNHDA and CDR2 is SQIVND (reference sequence). This CDR3 is 19 amino acids long. Measured with immunoSEQ multiplex PCR; TCRdb has only the in-frame clones, and not every one. The sample holds almost 20,000 clones; less than 90% are singletons and the top ten take around 7%. In this sample, this clone is large. The input for sequencing was CD8+ T cells from peripheral blood mononuclear cells, taken in the third trimester of pregnancy. This clonotype originated in a female donor in good health, enrolled as a control in a pregnancy study. The chain combines TRBV19 with TRBJ2-7, with 12 bases matching TRBD2. CDR3 protein: CASSPRTSGMGPRAYEQYF. CDR3 coding DNA: TGTGCCAGTAGTCCTCGGACTAGCGGGATGGGACCCCGAGCCTACGAGCAGTACTTC.